The 8 T cell receptor beta chains reported below all come from one sample, sequenced in a study of cytomegalovirus exposure and HLA in healthy donors (dated by TCRdb to about 2017). Library preparation was by the immunoSEQ multiplex PCR assay. The multiplex PCR relied on a mix of 60 forward primers for TCR Vbeta segments and 13 reverse primers for TCR Jbeta segments. TCRdb limited this immuneACCESS table to in-frame rearrangements with V and J called. A share of clones is missing; checked studies link under half to unresolved V genes, and the rest is unexplained. The sample data list approximately 220,000 clones, and 76% of these were observed just once. The ten biggest clones cover 0.63% of the sample. Sequencing input: PBMCs. These TCRs come from a man in his late teens or twenties in good health and CMV-seronegative.

V and J are TRBV4-1 and TRBJ1-1; 7 positions agree with TRBD1. Unmatched junction bases numbered 13, after V lost 3 bases and J lost 3 bases. The CDR3 has 17 residues. The V gene's germline CDR1 is MGHRA and CDR2 YSYEKL. The DNA of the CDR3 is TGCGCCAGCAGCCAGGGATACAGGGGCTACGGGGACACTGAAGCTTTCTTT. Protein: CASSQGYRGYGDTEAFF.

V gene TRBV6-4 combines with J gene TRBJ1-2; 8 nucleotides agree with TRBD1. The V segment lost 5 bases and the J segment 1 base; nucleotides outside the gene matches: 6. The germline gives CDR1 MRHNA, CDR2 SNTAGT. CDR3 length: 15 amino acids. This CDR3 is CASSPQTGVNYGYTF. In nucleotides, the CDR3 is TGTGCCAGCAGTCCCCAGACAGGGGTTAACTATGGCTACACCTTC.

The chain recombines TRBV28 with TRBJ2-4; TRBD2 aligns across 9 bases. Germline loops: CDR1 MDHEN, CDR2 SYDVKM. The CDR3 extends over 18 amino acids. The V gene end was trimmed by 2 bases and the J gene end by 2 bases; junction bases not matched to a gene: 10. CDR3 nucleotide sequence: TGTGCCAGCAGTTTACGGAGGGGGTCTAGCGGGACCAAAAACATTCAGTACTTC. Translation gives CASSLRRGSSGTKNIQYF.

The genes are TRBV9 and TRBJ1-2; 7 bases map to TRBD1. V was pared by 4 bases and J by 2 bases, with 8 bases of the junction left unmatched. The CDR3 length is 15 residues. CDR1 is SGDLS and CDR2 is YYNGEE in the germline V gene. CDR3 sequence (DNA): TGTGCCAGCAGCAGGGAGAGGGGACAGAACTATGGCTACACCTTC. Translating it yields CASSRERGQNYGYTF.

This chain uses TRBV7-2 with TRBJ1-2; D is undetermined. Germline lookup yields CDR1 SGHTA and CDR2 FQGNSA. This CDR3 contains 15 residues. Trimming pared 1 base from V and 8 bases from J, leaving 17 bases between. The CDR3 protein is CASSLDSALDSGYTF. The CDR3 DNA reads TGTGCCAGCAGCTTAGATTCCGCTTTGGACTCCGGCTACACCTTC.

The chain uses TRBV6-5 and TRBJ1-3, with D uncertain. V shed 6 bases and J shed 1 base, with 4 bases lying between them. The germline V gene encodes CDR1 MNHEY and CDR2 SVGAGI. This CDR3 contains 12 residues. CDR3 protein: CASSGSGNTIYF. CDR3 nucleotide sequence: TGTGCCAGCAGCGGGTCTGGAAACACCATATATTTT.

The chain combines TRBV29-1 with TRBJ1-1; D remains unclear. The CDR3 has 12 residues. Germline values: CDR1 SQVTM, CDR2 ANQGSEA. V lost 4 bases and J lost 1, with 7 bases in between. CDR3 sequence (DNA): TGCAGCGTTGGGCGGCAGAACACTGAAGCTTTCTTT. Amino acids: CSVGRQNTEAFF.

The chain links TRBV7-9 to TRBJ2-7; 8 nucleotides match TRBD1. From germline, CDR1 is SEHNR and CDR2 FQNEAQ (reference sequence). The J segment lost 6 bases and the V segment lost 5 bases, leaving 3 bases of the junction unmatched. The CDR3 is 12 amino acids. CDR3 bases: TGTGCCAGCAGCCGGACAGGGCTCGAGCAGTACTTC. Encoded protein: CASSRTGLEQYF.